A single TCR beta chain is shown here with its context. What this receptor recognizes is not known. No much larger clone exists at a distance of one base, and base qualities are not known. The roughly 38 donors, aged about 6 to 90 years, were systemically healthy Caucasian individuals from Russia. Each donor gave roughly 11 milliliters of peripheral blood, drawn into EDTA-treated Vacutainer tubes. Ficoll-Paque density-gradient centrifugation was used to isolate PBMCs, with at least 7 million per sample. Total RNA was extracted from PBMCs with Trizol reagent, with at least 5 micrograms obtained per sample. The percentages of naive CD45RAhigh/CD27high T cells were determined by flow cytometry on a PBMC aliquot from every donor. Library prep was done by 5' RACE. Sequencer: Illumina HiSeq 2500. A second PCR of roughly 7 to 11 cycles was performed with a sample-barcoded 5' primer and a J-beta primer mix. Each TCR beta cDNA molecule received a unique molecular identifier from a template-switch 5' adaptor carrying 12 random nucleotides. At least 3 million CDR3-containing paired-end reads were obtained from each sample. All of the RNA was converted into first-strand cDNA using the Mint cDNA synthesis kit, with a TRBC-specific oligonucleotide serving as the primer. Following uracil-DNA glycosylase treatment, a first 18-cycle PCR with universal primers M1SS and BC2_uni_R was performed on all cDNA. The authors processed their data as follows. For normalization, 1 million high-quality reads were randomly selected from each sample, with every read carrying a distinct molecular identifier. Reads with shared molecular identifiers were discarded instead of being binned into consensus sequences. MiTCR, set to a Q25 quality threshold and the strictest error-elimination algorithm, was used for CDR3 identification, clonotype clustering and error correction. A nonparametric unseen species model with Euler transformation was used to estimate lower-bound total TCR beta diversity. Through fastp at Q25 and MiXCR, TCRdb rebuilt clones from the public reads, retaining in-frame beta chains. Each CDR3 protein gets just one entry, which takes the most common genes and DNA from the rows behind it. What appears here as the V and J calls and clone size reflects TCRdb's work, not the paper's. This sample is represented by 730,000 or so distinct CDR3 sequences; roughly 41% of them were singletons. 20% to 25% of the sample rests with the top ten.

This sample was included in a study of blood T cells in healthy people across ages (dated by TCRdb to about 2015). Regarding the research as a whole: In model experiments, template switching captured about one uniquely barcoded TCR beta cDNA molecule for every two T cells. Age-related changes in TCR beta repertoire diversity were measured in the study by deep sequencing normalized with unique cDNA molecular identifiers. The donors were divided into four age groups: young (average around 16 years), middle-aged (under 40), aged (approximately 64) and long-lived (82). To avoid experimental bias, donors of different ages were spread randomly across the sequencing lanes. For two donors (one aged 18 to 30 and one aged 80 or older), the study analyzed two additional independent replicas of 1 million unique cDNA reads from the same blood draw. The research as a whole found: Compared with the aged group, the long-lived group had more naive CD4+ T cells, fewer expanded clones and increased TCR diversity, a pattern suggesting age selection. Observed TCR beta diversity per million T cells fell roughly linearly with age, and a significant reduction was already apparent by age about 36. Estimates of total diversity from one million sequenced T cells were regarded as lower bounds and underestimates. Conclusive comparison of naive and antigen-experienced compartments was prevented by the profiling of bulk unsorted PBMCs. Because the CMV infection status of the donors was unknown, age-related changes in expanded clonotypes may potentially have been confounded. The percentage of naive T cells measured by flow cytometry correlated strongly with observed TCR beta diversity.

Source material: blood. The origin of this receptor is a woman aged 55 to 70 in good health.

The CDR3 amino acid sequence is: CAIMGNTEAFF. In nucleotide form, the sequence is TGTGCCATCATGGGGAACACTGAAGCTTTCTTT. In this chain, TRBV10-3 is recombined with TRBJ1-1; no D segment can be confidently identified. CDR3 length: 11 amino acids, cysteine to phenylalanine. The sequence is cut down to CDR3 DNA, 33 bases in frame from base 1. Trimming at the junction amounts to 7 bases on V and 1 base on J, and the germline ends lie 4 bases apart. As encoded in the germline V gene, CDR1 is ENHRY while CDR2 is SYGVKD.